This T cell receptor (beta chain) was identified in a study of blood T cell repertoires in COVID-19. The wider study: The analysed material was cDNA or gDNA that came from T cells, B-cell-depleted T cells, or PBMCs.

V dropped 7 bases and J dropped 3 bases, with 9 bases sitting between them. This CDR3 is 13 amino acids long. Germline V gives CDR1 LGHNT, CDR2 FRNRAP. Across fewer than 25 US areas, participants ranged in age from about 18 to 90 years. Participant-reported clinical history was the basis for cohort assignment. Measured with immunoSEQ multiplex PCR; TCRdb has only the in-frame clones, and not every one. The sample has under 450,000 clones, around 86% seen once. V is TRBV12-5 and J is TRBJ2-2, with D perhaps TRBD2 (6 bases). Input material: PBMCs or T cells enriched from blood (not recorded which). This TCR derives from a woman aged 50 to 60 who had recovered from COVID-19. The DNA of the CDR3 is TGTGCTAGTGCTAGCGAATACACCGGGGAGCTGTTTTTT. Protein sequence: CASASEYTGELFF.